The clone carrying this T cell receptor beta chain was counted once. This specimen belongs to a study of blood T cell repertoires in COVID-19. Assay: immunoSEQ multiplex PCR; the TCRdb copy retains only in-frame clones and omits some. The sample consists of about 340,000 clones, about 86% of them appearing once. Sequencing input: peripheral blood. The clonotype comes from a man aged 30 to 39 with active or convalescent COVID-19.

CDR3 protein: CASSETLRAPRPEQYF. CDR3 DNA: TGTGCCAGCAGTGAAACCCTACGAGCCCCCCGCCCCGAGCAGTACTTC. This sequence joins TRBV6-1 and TRBJ2-7; no clear D gene. Looked up from germline, CDR1 is MNHNS and CDR2 is SASEGT. Trimming cost V 2 bases and J 6 bases, with 20 bases left between them. This CDR3 has 16 amino acids.